The source of this TCR beta chain is a study of T-cell reconstitution after alpha-beta-depleted transplantation in children. Whole-study findings and limits: After one year, T-cell counts and TCRbeta diversity mostly came from new T cells. The study traced high day-60 TCRbeta diversity in some patients to surviving recipient T cells and thymic progenitors. Several hundred expanded graft clones reportedly supplied alpha-beta T cells about two months after transplant.

TCRbeta library construction was performed incorporating unique molecular identifiers. TCRdb reprocessed the PCR reads with MiXCR, giving one entry per CDR3 protein. Among 200,000 to 300,000 distinct CDR3 sequences listed, 25% were seen once. About this clonotype: What it binds is unknown.

Germline loops: CDR1 MNHNS, CDR2 SASEGT. The CDR3 sequence is 13 residues long. V was shortened by 7 bases and J by 4 bases, with 14 bases between the two germline ends. This receptor was taken from a girl aged 2-9 years with Fanconi anemia, due to receive a stem cell transplant. The material was PBMCs, obtained before TCRalphabeta/CD19-depleted stem cell transplant. The gene calls are TRBV6-1 and TRBJ2-7; D is possibly TRBD2 (5 bases). CDR3 residues: CASIGLDGYEQYF. The CDR3 region has the DNA TGTGCCAGCATAGGACTCGACGGATACGAGCAGTACTTC.